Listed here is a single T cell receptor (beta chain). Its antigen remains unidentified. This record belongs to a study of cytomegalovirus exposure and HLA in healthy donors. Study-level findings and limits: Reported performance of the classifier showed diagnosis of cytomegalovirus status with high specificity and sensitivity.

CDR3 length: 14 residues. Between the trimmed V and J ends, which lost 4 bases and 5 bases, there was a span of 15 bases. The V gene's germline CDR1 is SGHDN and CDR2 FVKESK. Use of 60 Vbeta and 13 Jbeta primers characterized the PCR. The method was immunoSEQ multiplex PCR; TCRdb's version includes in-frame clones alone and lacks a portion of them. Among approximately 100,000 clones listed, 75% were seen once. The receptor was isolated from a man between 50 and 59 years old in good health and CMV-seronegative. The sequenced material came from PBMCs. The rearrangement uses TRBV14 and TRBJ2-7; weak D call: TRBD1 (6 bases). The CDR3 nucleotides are TGTGCCAGCAGCCCCTTTATCAGGGGCCACGAGCAGTACTTC. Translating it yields CASSPFIRGHEQYF.